Below, 3 T cell receptor beta chains from the same sample are listed, as sequenced in a study of control samples from healthy donors and cancer patients. This table comes from immunoSEQ multiplex PCR, and its TCRdb copy is limited to in-frame clones, with some not included. The sample yields around 75,000 clones, 80% to 95% seen once. Sequencing input: blood. All receptors come from a woman aged 55-69 years in good health.

The rearrangement joins TRBV27 to TRBJ1-1; D is unresolved. This CDR3 has 13 amino acids. The V gene lost 2 bases and the J gene lost 4 bases, with 8 bases spanning the gap. Germline CDR1 and CDR2: MNHEY and SMNVEV (reference sequence). DNA for the CDR3: TGTGCCAGCAGTTTAAAGGTCTTCACTGAAGCTTTCTTT. Amino acids: CASSLKVFTEAFF.

The chain recombines TRBV19 with TRBJ2-5, with D perhaps given as TRBD1 or TRBD2 (5 bases each). The CDR3 is 14 amino acids. Germline assignment: CDR1 LNHDA and CDR2 SQIVND (reference sequence). Trimming shortened V by 5 bases and J by 2 bases, and 12 bases separated the two germline ends. Here the CDR3 reads CASSLAGRQETQYF. CDR3 DNA: TGTGCCAGTAGTCTGGCAGGGAGACAAGAGACCCAGTACTTC.

The gene calls are TRBV10-1 and TRBJ1-5, with D unclear. The CDR3 length is 13 residues. CDR1 WNHNN and CDR2 SYGVQD come from the germline V gene (reference sequence). Trimming took off 6 bases at V and 4 bases at J, with 10 bases between the two ends. The CDR3 sequence: CASSPGVNQPQHF. The CDR3 DNA is TGCGCCAGCAGCCCAGGAGTTAATCAGCCCCAGCATTTT.